Included here is one TCR beta chain sequence, with context. TCRdb passed the 5' RACE reads through MiXCR, listing each CDR3 protein once. The sample records over 600,000 distinct CDR3 sequences, less than 25% being singletons. Between the trimmed V and J ends, which lost 0 bases and 0 bases, there was a span of 6 bases. The CDR3 has 15 amino acids. Germline CDR1 and CDR2: MNHEY and SVGAGI. These data belong to a study of identical twins. These data are also associated with another study on T cells expressing NK-cell markers. Turning to that study: In roughly six donors, dominant CD3+CD56+NKG2C+ clonotypes ranked among the top 10 CD8+ clonotypes.

This clonotype was sampled from a woman between 18 and 29 years old in good health. The chain joins TRBV6-5 to TRBJ1-5; D uncertain. The sample consisted of PBMCs. This CDR3 is CASSYSTASNQPQHF. The CDR3, as DNA: TGTGCCAGCAGTTACTCTACGGCTAGCAATCAGCCCCAGCATTTT.